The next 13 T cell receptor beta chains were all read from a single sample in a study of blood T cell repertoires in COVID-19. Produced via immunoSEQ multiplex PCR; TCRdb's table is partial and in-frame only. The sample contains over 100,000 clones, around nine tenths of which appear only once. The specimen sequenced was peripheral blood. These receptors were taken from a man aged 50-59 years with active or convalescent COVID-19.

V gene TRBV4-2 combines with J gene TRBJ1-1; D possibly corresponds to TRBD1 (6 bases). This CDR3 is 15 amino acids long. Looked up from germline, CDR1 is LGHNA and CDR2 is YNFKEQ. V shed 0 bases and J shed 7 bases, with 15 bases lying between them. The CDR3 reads CASSQDYNRADEAFF. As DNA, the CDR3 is TGTGCCAGCAGCCAAGATTACAACAGGGCTGATGAAGCTTTCTTT.

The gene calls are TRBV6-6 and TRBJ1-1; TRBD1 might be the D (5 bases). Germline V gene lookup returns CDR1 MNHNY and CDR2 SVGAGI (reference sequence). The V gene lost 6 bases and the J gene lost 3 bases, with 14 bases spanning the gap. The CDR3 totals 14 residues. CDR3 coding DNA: TGTGCCAGCAGGCGTTGGGTAGGGGACACTGAAGCTTTCTTT. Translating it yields CASRRWVGDTEAFF.

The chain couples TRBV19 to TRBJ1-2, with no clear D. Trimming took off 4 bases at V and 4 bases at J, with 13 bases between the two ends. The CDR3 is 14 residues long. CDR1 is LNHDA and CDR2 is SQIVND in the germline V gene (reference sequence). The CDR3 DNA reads TGTGCCAGTAGTACCGCCGGGGTCGGCTATGGCTACACCTTC. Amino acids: CASSTAGVGYGYTF.

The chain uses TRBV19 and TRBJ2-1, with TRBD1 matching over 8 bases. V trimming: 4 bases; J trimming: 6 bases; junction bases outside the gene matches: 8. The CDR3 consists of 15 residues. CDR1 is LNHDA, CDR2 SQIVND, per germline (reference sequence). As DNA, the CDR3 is TGTGCCAGTAGTACCCCAGGACAGGGAGGCAATGAGCAGTTCTTC. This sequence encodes CASSTPGQGGNEQFF.

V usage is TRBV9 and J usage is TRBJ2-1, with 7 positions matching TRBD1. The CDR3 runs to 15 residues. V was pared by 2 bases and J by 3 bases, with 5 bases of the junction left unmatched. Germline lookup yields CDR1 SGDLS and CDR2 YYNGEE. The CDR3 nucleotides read TGTGCCAGCAGCGTCCAGGGGGAAGTCTACAATGAGCAGTTCTTC. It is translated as CASSVQGEVYNEQFF.

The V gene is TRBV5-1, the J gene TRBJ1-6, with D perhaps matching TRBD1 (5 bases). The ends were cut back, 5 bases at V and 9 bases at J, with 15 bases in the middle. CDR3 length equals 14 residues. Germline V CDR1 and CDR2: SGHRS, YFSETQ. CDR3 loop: CASRLLDSRSPLHF. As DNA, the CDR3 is TGCGCCAGCAGACTCTTAGACAGCCGTTCACCCCTCCACTTT. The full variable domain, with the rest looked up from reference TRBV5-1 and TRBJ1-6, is KAGVTQTPRYLIKTRGQQVTLSCSPISGHRSVSWYQQTPGQGLQFLFEYFSETQRNKGNFPGRFSGRQFSNSRSEMNVSTLELGDSALYLCASRLLDSRSPLHFGNGTRLTVT.

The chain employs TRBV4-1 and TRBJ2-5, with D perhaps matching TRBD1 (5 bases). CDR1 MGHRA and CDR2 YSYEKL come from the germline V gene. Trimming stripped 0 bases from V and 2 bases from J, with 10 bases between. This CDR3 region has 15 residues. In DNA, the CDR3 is TGCGCCAGCAGCCAAGAAGGGGCTCAGCAAGAGACCCAGTACTTC. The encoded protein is CASSQEGAQQETQYF.

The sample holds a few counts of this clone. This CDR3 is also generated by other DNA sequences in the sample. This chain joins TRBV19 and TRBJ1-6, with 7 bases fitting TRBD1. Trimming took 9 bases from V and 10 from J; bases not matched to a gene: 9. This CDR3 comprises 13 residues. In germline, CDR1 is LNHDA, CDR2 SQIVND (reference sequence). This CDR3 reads CASRDRVGSPLHF. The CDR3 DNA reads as TGTGCCAGCCGCGACAGGGTCGGATCACCCCTCCACTTT.

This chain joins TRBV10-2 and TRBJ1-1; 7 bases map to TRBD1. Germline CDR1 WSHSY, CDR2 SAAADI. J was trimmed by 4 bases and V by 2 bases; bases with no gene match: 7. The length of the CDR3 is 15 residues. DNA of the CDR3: TGCGCCAGCAGTGAGGAGAGACAGGGTATCACTGAAGCTTTCTTT. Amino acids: CASSEERQGITEAFF.

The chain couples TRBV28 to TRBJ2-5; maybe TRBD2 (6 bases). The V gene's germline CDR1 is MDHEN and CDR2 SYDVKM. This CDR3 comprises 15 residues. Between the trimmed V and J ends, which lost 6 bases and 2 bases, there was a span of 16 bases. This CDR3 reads CASSRGAGRQETQYF. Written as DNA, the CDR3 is TGTGCCAGCAGCCGCGGGGCGGGGAGGCAAGAGACCCAGTACTTC.

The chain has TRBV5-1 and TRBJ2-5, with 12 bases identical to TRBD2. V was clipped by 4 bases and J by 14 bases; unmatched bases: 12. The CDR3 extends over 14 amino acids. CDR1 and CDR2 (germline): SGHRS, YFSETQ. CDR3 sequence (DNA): TGCGCCAGCAGCCAACAAGAGGCTAGCGGGGGGGAATACTTC. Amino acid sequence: CASSQQEASGGEYF. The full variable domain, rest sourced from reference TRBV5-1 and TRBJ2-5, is KAGVTQTPRYLIKTRGQQVTLSCSPISGHRSVSWYQQTPGQGLQFLFEYFSETQRNKGNFPGRFSGRQFSNSRSEMNVSTLELGDSALYLCASSQQEASGGEYFGPGTRLLVL.

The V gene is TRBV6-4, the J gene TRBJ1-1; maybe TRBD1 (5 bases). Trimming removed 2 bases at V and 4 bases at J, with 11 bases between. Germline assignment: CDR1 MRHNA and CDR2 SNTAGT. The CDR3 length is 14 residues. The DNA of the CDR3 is TGTGCCAGCAGTGACGGGCAGGGTGGCACTGAAGCTTTCTTT. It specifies CASSDGQGGTEAFF.

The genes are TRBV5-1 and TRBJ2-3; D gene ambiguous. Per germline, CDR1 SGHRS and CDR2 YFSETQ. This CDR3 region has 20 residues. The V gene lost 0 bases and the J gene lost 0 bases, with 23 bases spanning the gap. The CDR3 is CASSLAATRLVAHSTDTQYF. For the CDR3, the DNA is TGCGCCAGCAGCTTGGCCGCTACCCGGTTAGTAGCCCATAGCACAGATACGCAGTATTTT.